This T cell receptor (beta chain) was recorded in a study of early T cells in non-severe SARS-CoV-2 infection. As for the study in general: The study sequenced bulk RNA from unsorted whole blood, with chains unpaired. Study-wide results and caveats: Reliance on VDJdb matching favored anti-spike CD8 responses; private and CD4 specificities were missed.

Researchers attached unique molecular identifiers to individual cDNA molecules. TCRdb re-called the 5' RACE reads through MiXCR, storing one row per CDR3 protein. The profile shows roughly 47,000 distinct CDR3 sequences, around 6% of them singletons. J was trimmed by 2 bases and V by 6 bases; bases with no gene match: 6. The CDR3 has 15 amino acids. Comment on this clonotype: The antigen is undetermined.

This receptor was obtained from an adult who was a healthcare worker with PCR-confirmed SARS-CoV-2 infection or an uninfected control (not recorded which). The genes are TRBV12-3 or TRBV12-4 and TRBJ2-1, with 8 bases lining up with TRBD1. Sequencing used whole blood, obtained at baseline. The CDR3 here is CASSPGQGTYNEQFF. The CDR3 DNA sequence: TGTGCCAGCAGCCCCGGACAGGGCACCTACAATGAGCAGTTCTTC.